Listed below are T cell receptor beta chains from one sample, sequenced in a study of OX40 agonist ivuxolimab in advanced cancers. Method: immunoSEQ multiplex PCR; TCRdb's copy keeps in-frame clones and lacks some. The sample contains just under 65,000 clones, 86% of which appear only once. This specimen consisted of CD4+ or CD8+ T cells sorted from blood, obtained in a trial of the OX40 agonist ivuxolimab. The receptors come from an adult with an advanced solid tumor such as melanoma, head and neck, liver or kidney cancer. Both conserved end residues are part of each CDR3. Fields, in order: J gene, D gene, clone size, V gene, CDR3 protein, CDR3 DNA. D genes are given only for firm matches. Size tells how often a clone was seen (once, few, many) or the class of an expanded clone, and some rows leave it out.

TRBJ2-7	.	once	TRBV7-3	CASSLEGWGDPAYEQYF	TGTGCCAGCAGCTTAGAGGGGTGGGGGGACCCAGCCTACGAGCAGTACTTC
TRBJ1-1	.	.	TRBV19	CASSIVSGGGTEAFF	TGTGCCAGTAGTATAGTAAGTGGGGGCGGGACTGAAGCTTTCTTT
TRBJ1-2	.	.	TRBV6-5	CASSYTGPSNYGYTF	TGTGCCAGCAGTTACACGGGGCCCTCTAACTATGGCTACACCTTC
TRBJ2-1	.	.	TRBV18	CASSPQGSYNEQFF	TGTGCCAGCTCACCACAGGGGTCCTACAATGAGCAGTTCTTC
TRBJ2-2	.	.	TRBV30	CAWSVNKGGYTGELFF	TGTGCCTGGAGTGTAAATAAGGGGGGGTACACCGGGGAGCTGTTTTTT
TRBJ1-2	.	once	TRBV11-2	CASSLAGGGYYGYTF	TGTGCCAGCAGCTTAGCGGGGGGAGGTTACTATGGCTACACCTTC
TRBJ2-5	.	.	TRBV5-1	CASSLEGEETQYF	TGCGCCAGCAGCTTGGAGGGGGAAGAGACCCAGTACTTC
TRBJ2-5	TRBD2	once	TRBV6-5	CASSYSTSALQETQYF	TGTGCCAGCAGTTACTCGACTAGCGCATTACAAGAGACCCAGTACTTC
TRBJ2-1	.	.	TRBV18	CASSPRGGEQFF	TGTGCCAGCTCACCACGGGGTGGTGAGCAGTTCTTC
TRBJ2-7	.	.	TRBV6-1	CASVASYEQYF	TGTGCCAGCGTCGCTTCCTACGAGCAGTACTTC
TRBJ1-2	TRBD1	.	TRBV5-6	CASSLANTGGGGYTF	TGTGCCAGCAGCTTGGCAAACACAGGGGGAGGCGGCTACACCTTC
TRBJ1-2	.	.	TRBV5-6	CASSLEAAYGYTF	TGTGCCAGCAGCTTGGAGGCAGCCTATGGCTACACCTTC
TRBJ2-7	.	few	TRBV7-6	CASRNMGEQYF	TGTGCCAGCAGGAATATGGGGGAGCAGTACTTC
TRBJ2-7	TRBD1	.	TRBV11-2	CASGQGDGNEQYF	TGTGCCAGCGGACAGGGTGATGGGAACGAGCAGTACTTC
TRBJ2-7	.	.	TRBV30	CAWQTPGLTYEQYF	TGTGCCTGGCAAACACCGGGACTCACCTACGAGCAGTACTTC
TRBJ1-3	TRBD1	.	TRBV4-1	CASSQGAGGNTIYF	TGCGCCAGCAGCCAGGGGGCAGGGGGGAACACCATATATTTT
TRBJ2-5	.	.	TRBV9	CASSVAAAQETQYF	TGTGCCAGCAGCGTAGCAGCCGCCCAAGAGACCCAGTACTTC
TRBJ2-3	.	.	TRBV7-6	CASSLAVGVDTQYF	TGTGCCAGCAGCTTAGCGGTGGGTGTAGATACGCAGTATTTT
TRBJ1-1	TRBD1	.	TRBV19	CASRPQGVGEAFF	TGTGCCAGTAGGCCACAGGGGGTGGGTGAAGCTTTCTTT
TRBJ2-2	.	.	TRBV11-2	CASSSDRGRELFF	TGTGCCAGCAGCTCGGACCGGGGGCGGGAGCTGTTTTTT
TRBJ1-1	TRBD1	.	TRBV10-2	CASSPGGGTEAFF	TGCGCCAGCAGTCCAGGGGGTGGGACTGAAGCTTTCTTT
TRBJ2-1	TRBD1	.	TRBV27	CASRTGSYNEQFF	TGTGCCAGCAGGACAGGGAGTTACAATGAGCAGTTCTTC
TRBJ1-1	TRBD1	.	TRBV6-1	CASSEGTGGNTEAFF	TGTGCCAGCAGTGAAGGGACAGGGGGCAATACTGAAGCTTTCTTT
TRBJ1-2	.	.	TRBV7-9	CASSPEGVYGYTF	TGTGCCAGCAGCCCCGAGGGGGTCTATGGCTACACCTTC
TRBJ1-1	TRBD1	.	TRBV10-3	CAISQGSGGATEAFF	TGTGCCATCAGCCAAGGGTCAGGGGGGGCCACTGAAGCTTTCTTT
TRBJ2-1	TRBD2	.	TRBV5-1	CASSFPGLANNEQFF	TGCGCCAGCAGCTTTCCGGGACTAGCGAACAATGAGCAGTTCTTC
TRBJ2-2	TRBD2	.	TRBV5-5	CASSLIAGEGTGELFF	TGTGCCAGCAGCTTGATAGCGGGAGAGGGGACCGGGGAGCTGTTTTTT
TRBJ2-5	TRBD2	.	TRBV27	CASSRTLAGEGETQYF	TGTGCCAGCAGTCGCACTCTAGCGGGAGAAGGGGAGACCCAGTACTTC
TRBJ2-2	.	.	TRBV2	CASSEQAINTGELFF	TGTGCCAGCAGTGAACAGGCTATTAACACCGGGGAGCTGTTTTTT
TRBJ2-5	.	.	TRBV2	CASSEAGFAGETQYF	TGTGCCAGCAGTGAAGCGGGCTTTGCCGGGGAGACCCAGTACTTC
TRBJ2-7	.	.	TRBV4-1	CASSQDSGSPGGTYEQYF	TGCGCCAGCAGCCAAGATTCGGGGTCCCCGGGCGGGACCTACGAGCAGTACTTC
TRBJ2-1	TRBD1	.	TRBV5-1	CASSYGQGVYNEQFF	TGCGCCAGCAGCTATGGACAGGGGGTTTACAATGAGCAGTTCTTC
TRBJ2-3	TRBD2	once	TRBV5-4	CASSSPLAGGGTDTQYF	TGTGCCAGCAGCTCCCCGTTAGCGGGAGGGGGCACAGATACGCAGTATTTT
TRBJ2-1	.	.	TRBV5-1	CASSSNDYREQFF	TGCGCCAGCAGTTCTAATGACTATAGGGAGCAGTTCTTC
TRBJ2-1	TRBD1	.	TRBV7-3	CASSHGQGGNEQFF	TGTGCCAGCAGCCACGGACAGGGTGGCAATGAGCAGTTCTTC
TRBJ1-5	.	few	TRBV14	CASSVGPDQPQHF	TGTGCCAGCAGCGTAGGTCCCGATCAGCCCCAGCATTTT
TRBJ2-3	.	.	TRBV20-1	CSAPSTDTQYF	TGCAGTGCTCCTTCCACAGATACGCAGTATTTT
TRBJ2-5	.	.	TRBV27	CASSAWTEGQETQYF	TGTGCCAGCAGTGCGTGGACGGAAGGGCAAGAGACCCAGTACTTC
TRBJ1-2	.	.	TRBV2	CASSEVSGAGGYTF	TGTGCCAGCAGTGAAGTGAGTGGAGCGGGGGGCTACACCTTC
TRBJ2-7	.	.	TRBV6-6	CASTLGPSGEQYF	TGTGCCAGCACCCTGGGGCCATCGGGGGAGCAGTACTTC
TRBJ1-4	.	.	TRBV27	CASSWSGEASEKLFF	TGTGCCAGCAGTTGGTCGGGGGAGGCTAGTGAAAAACTGTTTTTT
TRBJ2-7	.	.	TRBV6-1	CASSEVGRARWYEQYF	TGTGCCAGCAGTGAAGTGGGGCGGGCCCGGTGGTACGAGCAGTACTTC
TRBJ1-1	.	.	TRBV6-4	CASSETQDTEAFF	TGTGCCAGCAGTGAAACGCAAGACACTGAAGCTTTCTTT
TRBJ2-7	.	.	TRBV5-4	CASSSISSYEQYF	TGTGCCAGCAGCTCCATAAGCTCCTACGAGCAGTACTTC
TRBJ1-4	.	.	TRBV4-1	CASSSRDGPNEKLFF	TGCGCCAGCAGCTCCCGGGACGGTCCTAATGAAAAACTGTTTTTT
TRBJ1-2	TRBD1	.	TRBV5-6	CASSLDRGYGYTF	TGTGCCAGCAGTCTGGACAGGGGATATGGCTACACCTTC
TRBJ2-5	.	once	TRBV11-1	CASSQGLQETQYF	TGTGCCAGCAGCCAGGGACTTCAAGAGACCCAGTACTTC
TRBJ2-7	.	.	TRBV6-6	CASRDGLQNKQYF	TGTGCCAGCAGAGACGGGCTCCAGAACAAGCAGTACTTC
TRBJ2-2	.	.	TRBV4-1	CASSQSLADTGELFF	TGCGCCAGCAGCCAGTCTCTAGCAGACACCGGGGAGCTGTTTTTT
TRBJ2-7	.	.	TRBV5-6	CASSLTVARHEQYF	TGTGCCAGCAGTTTGACAGTCGCCCGCCACGAGCAGTACTTC